The clone carrying this T cell receptor (beta chain) came up a few times. The antigen is undetermined. The entry originates in a study of metastatic and nonmetastatic thyroid tumors. Study background: Repertoire data that came from the blood and tumor or nodule tissue of malignant and benign thyroid patients were compared.

The CDR3 spans 12 residues. Trimming removed 2 bases from V and 4 bases from J, with 5 bases in between. Per the authors' pipeline: The authors used CDR3 differences across clinicopathological groups to build a distant-metastasis classifier for papillary thyroid cancer. With MiXCR, TCRdb reprocessed the PCR reads. It is TCRdb's table, rather than the study itself, that gives the V and J calls and clone size. Altogether roughly 6,500 clones are present, around a third being singletons, with the ten largest covering about 37%. All patients reached thyroid surgery having received no treatment beforehand. Study results and caveats: In blood and tumor, TCR beta diversity was reportedly significantly higher in malignant thyroid tumors than in benign nodules.

This receptor was obtained from a male donor with papillary thyroid cancer or a benign thyroid nodule (not recorded which). Some clones in this sample may be carry-over from other donors' samples. The chain uses TRBV12-3 or TRBV12-4 and TRBJ1-2; D is ambiguous. The sequencing input was adjacent normal tissue. Here the CDR3 reads CASSLTVYGYTF. In DNA, the CDR3 is TGTGCCAGCAGTTTAACAGTCTATGGCTACACCTTC.